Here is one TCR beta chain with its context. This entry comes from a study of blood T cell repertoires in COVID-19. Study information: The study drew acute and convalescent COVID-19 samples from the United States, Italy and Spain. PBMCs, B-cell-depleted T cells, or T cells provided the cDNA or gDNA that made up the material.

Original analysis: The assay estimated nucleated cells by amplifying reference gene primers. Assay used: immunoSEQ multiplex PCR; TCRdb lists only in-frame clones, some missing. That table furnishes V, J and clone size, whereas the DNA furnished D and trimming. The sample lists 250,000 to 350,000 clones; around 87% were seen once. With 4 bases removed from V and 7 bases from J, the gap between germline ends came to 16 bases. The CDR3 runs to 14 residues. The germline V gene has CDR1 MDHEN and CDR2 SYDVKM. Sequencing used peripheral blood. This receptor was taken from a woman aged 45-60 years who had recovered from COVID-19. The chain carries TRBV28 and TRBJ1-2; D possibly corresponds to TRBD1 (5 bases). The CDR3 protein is CASSSGGVSGGYTF. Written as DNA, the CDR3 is TGTGCCAGCAGTTCGGGGGGGGTGAGCGGTGGCTACACCTTC.